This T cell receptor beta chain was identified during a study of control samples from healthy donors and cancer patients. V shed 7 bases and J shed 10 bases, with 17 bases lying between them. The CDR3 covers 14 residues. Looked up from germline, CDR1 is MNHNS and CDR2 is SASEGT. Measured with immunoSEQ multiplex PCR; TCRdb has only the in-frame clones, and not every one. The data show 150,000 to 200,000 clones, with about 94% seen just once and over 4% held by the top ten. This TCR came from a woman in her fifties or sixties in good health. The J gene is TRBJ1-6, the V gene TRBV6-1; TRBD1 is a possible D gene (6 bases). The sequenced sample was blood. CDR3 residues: CASTNQGQRSPLHF. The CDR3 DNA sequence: TGTGCCAGCACCAATCAGGGGCAACGGTCACCCCTCCACTTT.